The clone carrying this T cell receptor (beta chain) was counted a single time. Its specificity is unknown. Use of 60 Vbeta and 13 Jbeta primers characterized the PCR. Here immunoSEQ multiplex PCR was the method, and the copy in TCRdb shows in-frame clones only, minus some. The sample contains approximately 160,000 clones, 80% of which appear only once. The germline gives CDR1 GTSNPN, CDR2 SVGIG (reference sequence). This CDR3 is 15 amino acids long. The V and J ends lost 8 bases and 0 bases, in that order; junction bases with no gene match: 12. This sample stems from a study of cytomegalovirus exposure and HLA in healthy donors. Study in general: Falling in the Caucasian-associated ancestry cluster were about 83% of a few hundred genotyped donors. Study-wide findings and caveats: In a later analysis, the majority of CMV-associated beta chains seemingly showed HLA restriction. Clonal expansion, a later analysis showed, was greater in HLA-associated TCR beta chains than in equally common others. Immune exposure data for these donors was limited to CMV serostatus.

This TCR came from a man aged 30-40 years in good health and CMV-seropositive. The chain has TRBV30 and TRBJ1-1; 7 bases align to TRBD1. The sample consisted of PBMCs. Written as DNA, the CDR3 is TGTGCCCACAATCCGGGACAGACCTTGAACACTGAAGCTTTCTTT. Translated, it gives CAHNPGQTLNTEAFF.